This T cell receptor beta chain comes out of a study of neoadjuvant anti-PD-1 for oral cavity cancer (dated by TCRdb to the early 2020s). In the study overall: Patients mostly received three to four biweekly doses of nivolumab at 3 mg/kg before curative-intent surgical resection. The parent correlative cohort included around 12 patients, with an approximately 35% response rate. Patients who did not progress were given a fourth nivolumab dose at about day 43 and had definitive surgical resection on days 50-56. Responders were defined as patients with complete response, partial response or stable disease by RECIST 1.1; non-responders were defined as patients with progression. Overall study outcomes, separate from this receptor: After neoadjuvant nivolumab, significantly higher T cell clonality (Gini index) was found within PBMCs in non-responders than in responders. Only a few patients per response group were included in the TCR analyses, and larger cohorts for validation were called for by the authors. Higher pretreatment blood TCRbeta clonality and lower post-treatment tumor TCRbeta clonality were correlated with higher pretreatment blood Treg/Th17 ratios.

Trimming takes 4 bases from V and 4 bases from J, and the germline ends sit 10 bases apart. The CDR3, cysteine through phenylalanine, is 14 amino acids long. Here the CDR3 DNA is all that survives: 42 bases in frame from base 1. Per the germline V gene (reference sequence), LNHNV is the CDR1 and YYDKDF is the CDR2. Comments on this clone: This clone's antigen is unknown. There are no base qualities to consult, and no much larger clone falls within one base.

According to the study, the label for this sample's time point signals: before neoadjuvant nivolumab. Patients were newly diagnosed with stage II-IVA oral cavity squamous cell carcinoma and had received no prior systemic or radiation treatment. The cohort was composed of patients with HPV-negative, locally advanced oral cavity squamous cell carcinoma. No culture maintenance or expansion was done, as the peripheral blood mononuclear cells went straight to analysis. The samples were obtained from a longitudinal correlative study of a single-arm phase II trial testing neoadjuvant nivolumab in oral cavity squamous cell carcinoma. Subject-matched pre- and post-treatment PBMCs and tumors from three responders and three non-responders were subjected to genomic DNA-based TCRbeta sequencing. Peripheral blood mononuclear cells were collected once before nivolumab treatment and again after treatment, at the time of surgery. Genomic DNA was isolated from PBMCs using the Maxwell RSC DNA from Cells kit.

For deep sequencing of PBMC libraries, mostly around 480 ng of input genomic DNA was used, and six replicates were run per sample. TCRbeta libraries were prepared with the immunoSEQ hsTCRbeta kit according to the manufacturer's instructions. The completed libraries were mixed into a single pool at 3 nM, then sequenced with an Illumina NovaSeq 6000 S4 flow cell. Per the source publication's procedure: Raw data preprocessing and quality control were performed with the immunoSEQ Analyzer. The analysis was limited to productive rearrangements, and each clonotype was defined by a unique CDR3 amino acid sequence. Repertoire clonality was estimated as the Gini-Simpson index, computed with the R package tcR. Student's t test was used to compare Gini indices, and Pearson correlation was used to assess associations with tumor size change. The table comes from immuneACCESS by way of TCRdb, which keeps in-frame sequences with V and J called. Part of the clones is missing from these tables; in studies checked, under half for an unresolved V gene and the rest for unknown reasons. That table is the source of V, J and clone size, and D and trimming were worked out from the DNA. The sample has 10,000 to 15,000 clones on record, approximately 61% of them singletons. The ten top clones hold approximately 2% of the sample.

This receptor chain uses TRBV15 and TRBJ2-2, with the D segment identity uncertain. This TCR derives from a person aged 35-79 years with oral cavity squamous cell carcinoma. This material consisted of PBMCs, taken before nivolumab (anti-PD-1) treatment. The nucleotide sequence is TGTGCCACCAGCAATAGAACCGTCACCGGGGAGCTGTTTTTT. This is translated as CATSNRTVTGELFF.